This T cell receptor (beta chain) stems from a study of blood T cells in healthy people across ages. Germline-derived CDR1 and CDR2 are MDHEN and SYDVKM. The CDR3 length is 16 residues. The trim removed 3 bases at V and 9 bases at J, leaving 13 bases unmatched. General study points: Naive T cell percentage showed a strong correlation with the diversity of TCR beta.

For this clonotype: Its antigen is not identified.

The use of a sample-barcoded 5' primer and a J-beta primer mix characterized a second PCR of roughly 7 to 11 cycles. From the 5' RACE reads, TCRdb called clonotypes with MiXCR, one entry per CDR3 protein. The sample has more than 700,000 distinct CDR3 sequences, about half seen once; the top ten hold 15% to 20%. The TCR comes from an elderly man in good health. The chain employs TRBV28 and TRBJ2-5; TRBD2 matches 10 bases. Sequencing was carried out using blood. CDR3 in DNA: TGTGCCAGCAGTTTTACGAGCGGGGGGGAGCTGGAGGCCCAGTACTTC. Its translation: CASSFTSGGELEAQYF.